This TCR beta chain is drawn from a study of beta chain features in type 1 diabetes (dated by TCRdb to 2016 to 2019). About the investigation overall: Mean age, gender distribution, total cell number and subset yield did not differ between patients and healthy donors. A total of 107,917,701 sorted cells were examined across all samples, and the number of cells per subset was strongly correlated with RNA yield. In the study, recently diagnosed type 1 diabetes patients and matched healthy donors were compared on the TCRB repertoires of their sorted circulating CD4+ T cell subsets. Regulatory and stem cell-like memory subsets were obtained from only 8 patients and about eight healthy donors, while naive and central memory subsets were obtained from all 30 or so donors.

Here is what the overall study found, with its caveats: Naive, central memory and regulatory TCRB repertoires appeared more similar among patients than among healthy donors. Shorter templates might be favored by PCR, yet because patient and control samples were amplified and corrected together, any such skew would affect both groups equally. Only small numbers of individuals were included in the HLA sub-analyses, which left unresolved whether HLA type had any influence on TCRB rearrangement. Because cDNA was sequenced instead of genomic DNA, activated cells with high expression could be over-represented, although the groups did not differ in activation or CD3 levels. In all four CD4+ subsets, TCRB CDR3 length was moderately but significantly shorter in type 1 diabetes patients. Fewer insertions and more nucleotide deletions at VDJ recombination sites were observed in patients with type 1 diabetes, implying thymic rearrangement abnormalities.

A single peripheral blood draw of 95 to 150 mL on average was collected from each donor into heparinised tubes. A BD FACSAria II was used to sort naive, central memory, regulatory and stem cell-like memory CD4+ T cells with a panel that included CD45RO, CCR7, CD25, CD127, CD95 and CD27. Purity was above 95% for every sorted population. Right away, PBMCs were isolated by Lymphoprep density gradient centrifugation and were stained directly, with no culture step. So that batch effects would be minimized, each experiment stained and sorted samples in pairs, pairing one healthy donor with one patient. The entire isolated RNA was reverse transcribed using the High Capacity cDNA Reverse Transcription Kit, and thus expressed TCRB transcripts were sequenced. Deep immunoSEQ sequencing was performed on naive, central memory and regulatory T cell samples, with an average of roughly 3.5 million total reads per sample. Sorted cells were lysed in RLT buffer and RNA was extracted with DNase-treated RNeasy Micro or Mini kits, depending on cell number. To prevent cross-contamination, every cell subset was processed on its own, while patient and healthy donor samples were processed together. Using the immunoSEQ multiplex PCR, TCRB sequences were amplified from cDNA into 87-bp fragments spanning the CDR3 region. Sequencing of the amplicons was done on the Illumina HiSeq platform. Per the authors' processing: Synthetic template baselines were used to correct PCR bias computationally, reads within Hamming distance 2 were collapsed together, and singletons that could not be merged were discarded. Reads were aligned to IMGT to assign V, D and J genes, CDR3 length, and insertions or deletions at six rearrangement sites. Within each subset, clonotype counts were normalized to sorted cell number, and only after that were true diversity and Gini coefficients computed with the tcR R package. The overlap coefficient, calculated on TCRB nucleotide sequences, was used to quantify repertoire sharing. As a proxy for the pre-selection repertoire, out-of-frame TCRB sequences from naive cells were analyzed. TCRdb's version of the immuneACCESS table is confined to in-frame rearrangements and falls short of the full clone set. An unresolved V gene accounts for under half of the shortfall where checked; the remainder is of unknown origin. The D gene and trimming were derived from the DNA, and the V and J assignments and clone size from that table. The sample table holds 450,000 to 550,000 clones, of which 30% were seen once. The ten biggest clones cover more than 0.055% of the sample.

This clone was picked up a small number of times. It has no known antigen specificity. Base qualities are not recorded, but no much larger clone differs from it by a single base. The CDR3, from cysteine to phenylalanine, totals 14 residues. The read is trimmed to its CDR3 DNA, 42 bases read in frame from base 1. Between the V and J ends, shortened by 0 bases and 7 bases respectively, the junction contains 14 bases. For CDR1 and CDR2, the germline V gene (reference sequence) lists GTSNPN and SVGIG. Recombination linked TRBV30 to TRBJ2-3; there is no confident call for the D gene. The receptor comes from a man between 18 and 35 years old in good health. Specimen: naive CD4+ T cells from blood. The label giving this sample's cell subset or site can be read as: true naive CD4+ T cells. The CDR3 protein: CAWSVPGAWHTQYF. In nucleotides, the sequence is TGTGCCTGGAGTGTACCCGGAGCGTGGCATACGCAGTATTTT.